The present T cell receptor (beta chain) was sequenced within a study of shared clonotypes between healthy human individuals. The table came from immunoSEQ multiplex PCR; TCRdb's copy has only in-frame clones and leaves some out. The profile shows millions of clones, about 92% of them singletons. Naive CD8 cells, CD45RO-negative and positively selected for CCR7, excluded terminally differentiated effector memory CD45RA+ cells. V was trimmed by 1 base and J by 4 bases, leaving 13 bases between them. Germline CDR1 and CDR2: SGHVS and FQNEAQ. The CDR3 covers 15 residues. This receptor was taken from a man aged 18 to 30 in good health. Some clones in this sample may be carry-over from other donors' samples. This rearrangement joins TRBV7-8 to TRBJ1-1, with a possible D match to TRBD1 (5 bases). The sample was naive CD8+ T cells from PBMCs. The CDR3 region is CASSLVGGGSTEAFF. The CDR3 DNA follows: TGTGCCAGCAGCTTAGTGGGCGGGGGTAGCACTGAAGCTTTCTTT.